This T cell receptor beta chain was captured in a study of T cells in Graves' hyperthyroidism and ophthalmopathy. Study-level information: Peripheral blood was secured at the point of initial diagnosis, before any treatment.

Germline V gene sequence: CDR1 LGHNA, CDR2 YNFKEQ. Trimming stripped 3 bases from V and 3 bases from J, with 13 bases between. The CDR3 spans 15 residues. Amplification of TCR beta CDR3 regions was performed using RNA transcripts as template. HTBI primers were employed in a first-round RT-PCR of the TCR CDR3. TCRdb fed the multiplex PCR reads into MiXCR, producing one record per CDR3 protein. The repertoire holds around 450,000 distinct CDR3 sequences, 15% to 19% seen once, with almost 8% in the top ten. The sample holds a few counts of this clonotype. Diagnoses used clinical symptoms, serum thyroxine and TRAb, thyroid ultrasound and orbital computed tomography. A roughly 9.3 ml volume of fresh peripheral blood provided the PBMCs.

This chain links TRBV4-2 with TRBJ2-3; tentative D call: TRBD1 (6 bases). Sequenced: blood. This clonotype originated in a woman younger than 30 with Graves' hyperthyroidism. CDR3 sequence reads: CASSQRAGETDTQYF. The CDR3 nucleotides are TGTGCCAGCAGCCAGCGGGCAGGGGAGACAGATACGCAGTATTTT.